The clone carrying this T cell receptor (beta chain) turned up a few times. The source of the sample is a study of blood T cell repertoires in COVID-19. Study-level background: In each case, the material was cDNA or gDNA derived from T cells, B-cell-depleted T cells, or PBMCs.

The authors' processing: Cell counts per sample came from amplifying reference gene primers. Sequencing was performed with immunoSEQ multiplex PCR; in TCRdb, only in-frame clones are kept and a portion is missing. The V and J calls and clone size were taken over from that table, and D and trimming were inferred from the DNA. This sample carries some 410,000 clones, 85% to 90% of them seen once, and the ten largest clones take over 0.9%. Participants, roughly 18 to 100 years old, spanned 25 or so US areas. The study assigned cohorts using participant-reported clinical history. V gave up 2 bases and J gave up 3 bases, with 20 bases separating them. This CDR3 spans 18 amino acids. The germline V gene encodes CDR1 KGHDR and CDR2 SFDVKD.

What was sequenced was PBMCs or T cells enriched from blood (not recorded which). This TCR was recovered from a woman aged 25 to 39 with acute COVID-19. The V gene is TRBV24-1, the J gene TRBJ2-3; weak D call: TRBD1 (7 bases). The chain's CDR3 is CATSDSGGGPRGTDTQYF. CDR3 DNA sequence: TGTGCCACCAGTGATTCTGGAGGGGGCCCTCGGGGGACAGATACGCAGTATTTT.